This T cell receptor beta chain is drawn from a study of T cell repertoires in cytomegalovirus infection. Study as a whole: The public TCR beta signatures pointed to both CMV infection and matching HLA type. Study findings and constraints: HLA-C-restricted CMV clonotypes gave the most frequent clonotype in two of eight donors. Summed frequency of shared TCR beta families picked out CMV carriers who also had the relevant HLA.

TCRdb processed the reads anew with MiXCR; each CDR3 protein has one entry. This sample has approximately 250,000 distinct CDR3 sequences, with roughly 10% found just once. V was trimmed by 2 bases and J by 5 bases, leaving 10 bases between them. From germline, CDR1 is MDHEN and CDR2 SYDVKM. The CDR3 is 14 amino acids. Remarks on this clonotype: Antigen unknown.

Sequences were obtained from PBMCs. This TCR came from a human donor in good health (CMV status not recorded). Some clones in this sample may be carry-over from other donors' samples. The chain couples TRBV28 to TRBJ2-4; possible D gene TRBD1, 5 bases. CDR3 DNA sequence: TGTGCCAGCAGTTTAAGCAGGGCCCAAAACATTCAGTACTTC. Its translation: CASSLSRAQNIQYF.